A selection of T cell receptor beta chains follows, all from one sample in a study of naive and memory T cell subsets. TCRdb reprocessed the UMI-ligation and nested PCR reads via MiXCR and lists one record per CDR3 protein. The sample lists some 85,000 distinct CDR3 sequences, around 14% occurring once. Source material: central memory CD4+ T cells from blood. These receptor sequences come from a human donor in good health. Each CDR3 is given with its conserved first and last residue. The D gene is left open where the match is weak. Each size is how often the clone was seen (once, few, many) or a class if it is expanded.

TRBJ1-1,TRBD1,TRBV7-2,few,CASSWDRDGGAFF,TGTGCCAGCAGCTGGGACAGGGATGGGGGAGCTTTCTTT
TRBJ2-5,TRBD2,TRBV15,few,CATSSRPGTKETQYF,TGTGCCACCAGCTCACGACCGGGGACTAAAGAGACCCAGTACTTC
TRBJ2-5,NA,TRBV5-6,many,CASSLGRAQETQYF,TGTGCCAGCAGCTTGGGCAGGGCCCAAGAGACCCAGTACTTC
TRBJ1-3,NA,TRBV18,few,CASSPSDTGNTIYF,TGTGCCAGCTCACCCTCCGACACTGGAAACACCATATATTTT
TRBJ1-2,NA,TRBV18,few,CASSPGFDYGYTF,TGTGCCAGCTCACCAGGGTTCGACTATGGCTACACCTTC
TRBJ2-6,NA,TRBV2,few,CASRAESSGANVLTF,TGTGCCAGCAGGGCAGAATCCTCTGGGGCCAACGTCCTGACTTTC
TRBJ2-2,NA,TRBV29-1,many,CSVEVDSPTTNTGELFF,TGCAGCGTTGAAGTTGACAGTCCAACTACGAACACCGGGGAGCTGTTTTTT
TRBJ2-3,NA,TRBV7-2,few,CASSLGLPPDTQYF,TGTGCCAGCAGCTTAGGACTTCCCCCAGATACGCAGTATTTT
TRBJ1-3,NA,TRBV29-1,few,CSVELLNSGNTIYF,TGCAGCGTTGAATTGCTAAACTCTGGAAACACCATATATTTT
TRBJ2-3,NA,TRBV15,many,CATSRAKGTTDTQYF,TGTGCCACCAGCAGAGCCAAGGGGACCACAGATACGCAGTATTTT
TRBJ2-7,NA,TRBV28,many,CASSPPYSVDEQYF,TGTGCCAGCAGTCCACCCTACAGCGTGGACGAGCAGTACTTC